These 5 T cell receptor beta chains share one sample of origin, sequenced in a study of CD8 T cells in Susac syndrome. Random-hexamer reverse transcription was applied to about 0.5 to 1 ug RNA. Each CDR3 protein is one row after TCRdb ran MiXCR on the immunoSEQ multiplex PCR reads. The sample yields about 120,000 distinct CDR3 sequences, just under 95% seen once. Sequencing was carried out using CD8+ T cells from PBMCs. These TCRs come from a human donor with Susac syndrome.

The chain is built from TRBV9 and TRBJ2-7; D is possibly TRBD2 (5 bases). Germline V gene lookup returns CDR1 SGDLS and CDR2 YYNGEE. V gave up 4 bases and J gave up 1 base, with 15 bases separating them. CDR3 length: 15 amino acids. The DNA for the CDR3 is TGTGCCAGCAGCCCCGGTGGAGCGGATTCCTACGAGCAGTACTTC. Its protein product is CASSPGGADSYEQYF.

The genes are TRBV9 and TRBJ2-5; D uncertain. Germline lookup yields CDR1 SGDLS and CDR2 YYNGEE. The CDR3 extends over 13 amino acids. Trimming left V 3 bases short and J 1 base short, with 7 bases between. The CDR3 here is CASSDGIQETQYF. In DNA, the CDR3 is TGTGCCAGCAGCGACGGAATCCAAGAGACCCAGTACTTC.

V gene TRBV7-6 combines with J gene TRBJ1-1; D gene ambiguous. Germline CDR1 reads SGHVS; CDR2 reads FNYEAQ. The CDR3 covers 15 residues. Between the trimmed V and J ends, which lost 5 bases and 1 base, there was a span of 14 bases. The CDR3 sequence: CASSPDMTGNTEAFF. The CDR3 region has the DNA TGTGCCAGCAGCCCAGACATGACGGGGAACACTGAAGCTTTCTTT.

V is TRBV4-3 and J is TRBJ2-7, with D unresolved. V dropped 11 bases and J dropped 6 bases, with 26 bases sitting between them. CDR1 is LGHNA, CDR2 YSLEER, per germline. CDR3 size: 15 residues. In nucleotides, the CDR3 is TGCGCCTGCCTAACCCCGGCCTACACGTCTCGCGAGCAGTACTTC. Amino acids: CACLTPAYTSREQYF.

This clonotype was picked up a small number of times. The V gene is TRBV4-1, the J gene TRBJ2-2; weak D call: TRBD1 (5 bases). Germline V lookup: CDR1 MGHRA, CDR2 YSYEKL. CDR3 length equals 12 residues. V shed 8 bases and J shed 7 bases, with 11 bases lying between them. This CDR3 reads CASSRADGELFF. The CDR3 coding sequence is TGCGCCAGCTCCAGGGCGGACGGGGAGCTGTTTTTT.